The T cell receptor beta chain described here comes from a study of blood T cell repertoires in COVID-19. Looking at the study overall: Nucleic acid was either cDNA or gDNA, and it came from T cells, B-cell-depleted T cells, or PBMCs.

Germline lookup yields CDR1 MGHRA and CDR2 YSYEKL. The CDR3 runs to 16 residues. V shed 3 bases and J 5 bases; nucleotides not matched to a gene: 7. Assay: immunoSEQ multiplex PCR; the TCRdb copy retains only in-frame clones and omits some. Of around 200,000 clones in the sample, 85% are singletons; the top ten hold roughly a sixth. Study members were between roughly 18 and 89 years old and lived in roughly 24 US regions. Recovered participants had two consecutive negative NP/OP PCR tests, healthcare professional clearance, or symptom resolution. The rearrangement links TRBV4-1 to TRBJ2-7, with 13 bases aligning to TRBD2. What was sequenced was PBMCs or T cells enriched from blood (not recorded which). The TCR was taken from a man between 35 and 55 years old who had recovered from COVID-19. The CDR3 region is CASSQGLAGLSDEQYF. Written as DNA, the CDR3 is TGCGCCAGCAGCCAGGGACTAGCGGGATTATCCGACGAGCAGTACTTC.